These T cell receptor beta chains were read from a single sample in a study of identical twins. Each CDR3 protein is one row after TCRdb ran MiXCR on the 5' RACE reads. The sample includes about 720,000 distinct CDR3 sequences, 15% to 20% seen only once; the top ten take roughly 13%. The sample was also reused in another study, on T cells expressing NK-cell markers.

Material for sequencing was PBMCs. The receptors come from a woman aged 18-30 years in good health. Both conserved end residues are part of each CDR3.

TRBV12-3/TRBV12-4	TRBJ2-3	CASSLWGISSTDTQYF
TRBV10-3	TRBJ1-4	CATLRDGSGNEKLFF
TRBV5-1	TRBJ1-1	CASSLARFGTEAFF
TRBV4-2	TRBJ1-3	CASSQDRTAGNTIYF
TRBV5-1	TRBJ2-5	CASSSRLQETQYF
TRBV5-6	TRBJ1-1	CASRWFGVGGTEAFF
TRBV29-1	TRBJ2-3	CSVAVVSNTDTQYF
TRBV20-1	TRBJ2-7	CSARRGVSNEQYF
TRBV12-3/TRBV12-4	TRBJ2-6	CASSLGGANVLTF
TRBV7-8	TRBJ2-7	CASSLAEVGGREQYF
TRBV5-6	TRBJ1-3	CASRGYSAGNTIYF
TRBV20-1	TRBJ2-7	CSARASSYEQYF
TRBV7-2	TRBJ2-3	CASSLGMDPTDTQYF
TRBV5-6	TRBJ1-2	CASSLGTVGYTF
TRBV20-1	TRBJ2-7	CSARELAGGSYEQYF
TRBV20-1	TRBJ2-1	CSAQGGLSSYNEQFF
TRBV6-5	TRBJ2-1	CASSQTVQEQFF
TRBV7-9	TRBJ1-4	CASSPTTTNEKLFF
TRBV12-3/TRBV12-4	TRBJ2-2	CASSPPWRGELFF
TRBV6-5	TRBJ1-2	CASSYSGTSSKPDYGYTF
TRBV5-6	TRBJ2-5	CASSRPGLQETQYF
TRBV6-5	TRBJ1-2	CASSFAGRVYTF
TRBV28	TRBJ2-5	CASSYPLGGQSLETQYF
TRBV6-4	TRBJ2-1	CASSTTSGLYNEQFF
TRBV5-6	TRBJ1-1	CASSSGGLRTEAFF
TRBV15	TRBJ2-3	CATSRDGRTDTQYF
TRBV5-6	TRBJ2-2	CASSSYRGANTGELFF
TRBV20-1	TRBJ2-1	CSARDRRQGAYNEQFF
TRBV2	TRBJ2-2	CASSNRRKNTGELFF
TRBV5-1	TRBJ2-1	CASSASGGYNEQFF
TRBV5-1	TRBJ2-1	CASSPGQGAPKEFF
TRBV4-1	TRBJ2-1	CASSQTRLAGYNEQFF
TRBV7-9	TRBJ1-1	CASTPRRGRDAEAFF
TRBV12-3/TRBV12-4	TRBJ2-4	CASSFYGDGVKNIQYF
TRBV5-1	TRBJ1-6	CASSLSGLGGYSPLHF
TRBV5-6	TRBJ1-2	CASSFWGIANYGYTF
TRBV18	TRBJ1-5	CASSPPERQPQHF
TRBV7-2	TRBJ1-1	CASSPLQGTEAFF
TRBV7-6	TRBJ2-7	CASSFRSGGTYEQYF
TRBV15	TRBJ2-7	CATSSSSGGRTYEQYF
TRBV12-3/TRBV12-4	TRBJ2-1	CASRPAGVEQFF
TRBV27	TRBJ1-2	CASSTTGSDYGYTF
TRBV30	TRBJ2-1	CAWSLDLTNEQFF